These T cell receptor beta chains were read from a single sample in a study of blood T cell repertoires in COVID-19. TCRdb's copy holds only in-frame clones and misses some; the assay was immunoSEQ multiplex PCR. The repertoire holds 290,000 or so clones, with roughly 85% as singletons. Sequenced input: peripheral blood. These receptors were obtained from a man in his fifties or sixties with active or convalescent COVID-19. Both conserved end residues are part of each CDR3. Fields, in order: J gene, CDR3 length, clone size, V gene, D gene, CDR3 DNA, CDR3 protein. The D gene is left open where the match is weak. Clone size is shown for a subset of rows, as once, few, many or a class of expanded clone.

TRBJ1-1 15 - TRBV6-5 TRBD1 TGTGCCAGCATTATTACCCCGGACAGGGTCGCTGAAGCTTTCTTT CASIITPDRVAEAFF
TRBJ1-2 16 few TRBV11-2 TRBD1 TGTGCCAGCAGCTTAGGAGGCTCTACAGGGGGTGAAGGCTACACCTTC CASSLGGSTGGEGYTF
TRBJ1-4 15 - TRBV28 - TGTGCCAGCAGTTACCCAAGCCGGCGGGGGGAAAAACTGTTTTTT CASSYPSRRGEKLFF
TRBJ1-6 17 - TRBV27 TRBD1 TGTGCCAGCAGAGGGGGCGGGGAAGGGATATATAATTCACCCCTCCACTTT CASRGGGEGIYNSPLHF
TRBJ2-6 19 once TRBV9 TRBD2 TGTGCCAGCAACGCCCGGGGACTAGCGGGAGAGCCTGGGGCCAACGTCCTGACTTTC CASNARGLAGEPGANVLTF
TRBJ2-2 15 once TRBV6-2/TRBV6-3 - TGTGCCAGCAGTTACGGGGGCGGACAAACCGGGGAGCTGTTTTTT CASSYGGGQTGELFF
TRBJ2-5 13 - TRBV4-3 TRBD2 TGCGCCAGCAGCCCGGGGGGGCGAGAGACCCAGTACTTC CASSPGGRETQYF
TRBJ2-7 15 - TRBV19 - TGTGCCACGAAGCCCGCCAACAGTAACTCCTACGAGCAGTACTTC CATKPANSNSYEQYF
TRBJ1-1 12 - TRBV4-2 - TGTGCCAGCAGCCAAGATTGGAGGGAAGCTTTCTTT CASSQDWREAFF
TRBJ2-5 13 - TRBV6-5 TRBD2 TGTGCCAGCAGAGCGGGGACCCAAGAGACCCAGTACTTC CASRAGTQETQYF
TRBJ1-3 16 once TRBV4-3 TRBD1 TGCGCCAGCAGCCGGGACAGGGGAAGGTCCGGAAACACCATATATTTT CASSRDRGRSGNTIYF
TRBJ2-3 16 - TRBV5-1 TRBD2 TGCGCCAGCAGCTCTACCCTCGGGGGGGGGACAGATACGCAGTATTTT CASSSTLGGGTDTQYF
TRBJ2-5 15 - TRBV6-5 - TGTGCCAGCAGTTACTCCCGACTAGTCCAAGAGACCCAGTACTTC CASSYSRLVQETQYF
TRBJ2-1 14 - TRBV7-2 - TGTGCCAGCAGCTCCCAAAGGGGGAGTAATGAGCAGTTCTTC CASSSQRGSNEQFF
TRBJ1-1 16 - TRBV2 - TGTGCCAGCAATTCCGCCGACGGGGGGCGAGTCGCTGAAGCTTTCTTT CASNSADGGRVAEAFF
TRBJ2-7 17 - TRBV10-3 TRBD1 TGTGCCATCAGTGGAGGTGGGGACAGGCGCCACTCCTACGAGCAGTACTTC CAISGGGDRRHSYEQYF
TRBJ2-2 16 - TRBV28 TRBD1 TGTGCCAGCTTTCACAGGGGGCGCGTGGGCACCGGGGAGCTGTTTTTT CASFHRGRVGTGELFF
TRBJ1-4 12 - TRBV12-3/TRBV12-4 - TGTGCCAGCAGTTTAGGGCGGATGGAACTGTTTTTT CASSLGRMELFF
TRBJ2-3 18 - TRBV10-3 TRBD2 TGTGCCATCAGTGAGTCAGGACTAGCGGGAGGGAGCACAGATACGCAGTATTTT CAISESGLAGGSTDTQYF
TRBJ2-3 15 - TRBV27 - TGTGCCAGCAGTTTATGGGCAGGGGAATTCGATACGCAGTATTTT CASSLWAGEFDTQYF
TRBJ2-7 13 - TRBV28 TRBD1 TGTGCCAGCACTCGACAGGGGGCACGAGAGCAGTACTTC CASTRQGAREQYF
TRBJ2-1 14 few TRBV18 - TGTGCCAGCTCACCCCCCCTGGTACTGCGGGAGCAGTTCTTC CASSPPLVLREQFF
TRBJ1-3 14 - TRBV19 TRBD1 TGTGCCAGCGGAAAAGGGGGCAATGGAAACACCATATATTTT CASGKGGNGNTIYF
TRBJ2-7 16 - TRBV6-2/TRBV6-3 - TGTGCCAGCAGCAACGAACACGACCCCCCGGGCTACGAGCAGTACTTC CASSNEHDPPGYEQYF
TRBJ2-3 14 - TRBV14 - TGTGCCAGCAGTCCACAGGGCGCCACAGATACGCAGTATTTT CASSPQGATDTQYF
TRBJ2-1 13 - TRBV3-1/TRBV3-2 TRBD2 TGTGCCAGCAGCCGTAGCGGGAGGCATGAGCAGTTCTTC CASSRSGRHEQFF
TRBJ2-5 15 - TRBV6-5 TRBD1 TGTGCCAGCAGTTTCGTCGGCAGGGGGAAAGAGACCCAGTACTTC CASSFVGRGKETQYF
TRBJ2-7 12 - TRBV15 - TGTGCCACCAGCAGAGACAGGGACGAGCAGTACTTC CATSRDRDEQYF
TRBJ2-7 14 - TRBV6-2/TRBV6-3 TRBD2 TGTGCCAGCAGTTACTCGATCCTAGCGGACGAGCAGTACTTC CASSYSILADEQYF
TRBJ1-1 13 - TRBV19 - TGTGCCAGTAGTCCCTACTCGGGCACTGAAGCTTTCTTT CASSPYSGTEAFF
TRBJ2-4 15 once TRBV5-6 TRBD1 TGTGCCAGCAGGTCTTGGGCAGGGGGTAGAGACATTCAGTACTTC CASRSWAGGRDIQYF
TRBJ2-1 14 - TRBV9 - TGTGCCAGCAGCGAGGGGGTCACCTACAATGAGCAGTTCTTC CASSEGVTYNEQFF
TRBJ1-1 11 - TRBV28 - TGTGCCAGCAGGGAGGGATCTCCAGCTTTCTTT CASREGSPAFF
TRBJ2-1 15 - TRBV5-1 TRBD2 TGCGCCAGCAGCAGGGAGGGGACTAGTGGGGGTGAGCAGTTCTTC CASSREGTSGGEQFF
TRBJ2-1 12 - TRBV28 - TGTGCCAGCAGTTTACCCTTAAATGAGCAGTTCTTC CASSLPLNEQFF
TRBJ2-1 17 - TRBV6-2/TRBV6-3 - TGTGCCAGCAGTTATTTTGACTCCCCGAGCTCCTACAATGAGCAGTTCTTC CASSYFDSPSSYNEQFF
TRBJ1-5 17 once TRBV24-1 TRBD1 TGTGCCACCAGTGATCCCACAGGGGGCGAAAGGGATCAGCCCCAGCATTTT CATSDPTGGERDQPQHF
TRBJ1-3 14 - TRBV9 - TGTGCCAGCAGCTTGGAGGGCTCTGGAAACACCATATATTTT CASSLEGSGNTIYF
TRBJ1-1 13 - TRBV5-1 - TGCGCCAGCTCTACCGGGGATTTAACTGAAGCTTTCTTT CASSTGDLTEAFF
TRBJ1-4 17 - TRBV18 TRBD1 TGTGCCAGCTCACGCGAGGCCGACAGGGCGACTAATGAAAAACTGTTTTTT CASSREADRATNEKLFF
TRBJ1-6 15 - TRBV19 TRBD1 TGTGCCAGTAGCATAACAGGGGAAACTCGCTCACCCCTCCACTTT CASSITGETRSPLHF
TRBJ2-6 19 - TRBV3-1/TRBV3-2 - TGTGCCAGCAGCCTTCCCCCGGGGGGCACCCACTCTGGGGCCAACGTCCTGACTTTC CASSLPPGGTHSGANVLTF
TRBJ2-7 14 few TRBV7-6 TRBD1 TGTGCCAGCAGCCTCCGGACAGGGACGGGCGAGCAGTACTTC CASSLRTGTGEQYF
TRBJ2-7 14 - TRBV29-1 TRBD2 TGCAGCGGTGCTAGCGGGGGAACCCTCCGCGAGCAGTACTTC CSGASGGTLREQYF
TRBJ1-1 14 once TRBV5-1 - TGCGCCAGCAGTGCGGGGGGTACGAACACTGAAGCTTTCTTT CASSAGGTNTEAFF
TRBJ1-1 14 - TRBV28 TRBD1 TGTGCCAGCAGTCCCTGGACAGGGGGTCCTGAAGCTTTCTTT CASSPWTGGPEAFF
TRBJ2-3 13 - TRBV9 - TGTGCCAGCAGCGTAACTAGGACAGATACGCAGTATTTT CASSVTRTDTQYF
TRBJ1-6 17 - TRBV28 - TGTGCCAGCAGCCCCAGTGGGGGGAGTCCCTATAATTCACCCCTCCACTTT CASSPSGGSPYNSPLHF
TRBJ2-7 19 once TRBV18 TRBD1 TGTGCCAGCTCAGGAGACAGGGTGGGCTCCGTCACGTTCTCCTACGAGCAGTACTTC CASSGDRVGSVTFSYEQYF
TRBJ1-6 14 - TRBV4-1 TRBD1 TGCGCCAGCAGCCGCTGGGACAGCAATTCACCCCTCCACTTT CASSRWDSNSPLHF
TRBJ2-7 13 - TRBV6-5 TRBD2 TGTGCCAGCAAAGGGACTAGCTTGGCCGAGCAGTACTTC CASKGTSLAEQYF
TRBJ2-5 13 - TRBV14 TRBD1 TGTGCCAGCAGCCCGACAGGGCAGAAGACCCAGTACTTC CASSPTGQKTQYF
TRBJ1-1 15 - TRBV7-8 - TGTGCCAGCAGCTTAGTATCGGCAGGAAGAGATGAAGCTTTCTTT CASSLVSAGRDEAFF
TRBJ2-1 17 - TRBV7-9 TRBD1 TGTGCCAGCAGCTCCCTCCAGGGGGATAGCTCCTACAATGAGCAGTTCTTC CASSSLQGDSSYNEQFF